This paragraph reports one T cell receptor (beta chain). This entry belongs to a study of cytomegalovirus exposure and HLA in healthy donors. Background on the study: In terms of ancestry, the Caucasian-associated cluster contained roughly 80% of the 398 genotyped donors.

The PCR made use of 60 Vbeta and 13 Jbeta primers. Clones were sequenced by immunoSEQ multiplex PCR, and TCRdb holds only the in-frame ones, with some missing. The sample lists 200,000 to 250,000 clones; 60% to 80% were seen once. The source of this sequence is a woman in her 30s in good health and CMV-seronegative. Sequencing was performed on PBMCs.

CDR3 protein: CASSVRGTGANVLTF. The CDR3 nucleotides are TGTGCCAGCAGCGTAAGGGGGACTGGGGCCAACGTCCTGACTTTC. The chain links TRBV9 to TRBJ2-6, with D possibly TRBD1 on 6 matching bases. The CDR3 totals 15 residues. V was shortened by 1 base and J by 2 bases, with 7 bases between the two germline ends. Germline V gene sequence: CDR1 SGDLS, CDR2 YYNGEE.